The source of this TCR beta chain is a study of shared clonotypes between healthy human individuals. Investigators divided CD4+ cells into CD45RA+ naive and CD45RA-negative memory subsets. Per germline, CDR1 SEHNR and CDR2 FQNEAQ (reference sequence). This CDR3 contains 15 residues. With V trimmed by 5 bases and J by 4 bases, 10 bases remained unmatched. Genomic DNA belonging to each subset was distributed in equal measure over several immunoSEQ plates. Method: immunoSEQ multiplex PCR; TCRdb's copy keeps in-frame clones and lacks some. Here the sample spans some 2 million clones, 85% to 95% being singletons. For this clone: Antigen specificity is unknown.

The study's findings and limits: Clonotypes that were shared across a few donors made up roughly 5% of naive CD4 clonotypes. Estimated clonotype richness was generally higher in naive than memory subsets.

This rearrangement joins TRBV7-9 to TRBJ1-1; TRBD1 agrees at 7 bases. Sequencing was carried out using naive CD4+ T cells sorted from blood. The subset is: CD45RA+ positively selected. The clonotype comes from a man younger than 30 in good health. CDR3 in DNA: TGTGCCAGCAGCCTTGACAGGGTAAAAAGCACTGAAGCTTTCTTT. It translates to CASSLDRVKSTEAFF.